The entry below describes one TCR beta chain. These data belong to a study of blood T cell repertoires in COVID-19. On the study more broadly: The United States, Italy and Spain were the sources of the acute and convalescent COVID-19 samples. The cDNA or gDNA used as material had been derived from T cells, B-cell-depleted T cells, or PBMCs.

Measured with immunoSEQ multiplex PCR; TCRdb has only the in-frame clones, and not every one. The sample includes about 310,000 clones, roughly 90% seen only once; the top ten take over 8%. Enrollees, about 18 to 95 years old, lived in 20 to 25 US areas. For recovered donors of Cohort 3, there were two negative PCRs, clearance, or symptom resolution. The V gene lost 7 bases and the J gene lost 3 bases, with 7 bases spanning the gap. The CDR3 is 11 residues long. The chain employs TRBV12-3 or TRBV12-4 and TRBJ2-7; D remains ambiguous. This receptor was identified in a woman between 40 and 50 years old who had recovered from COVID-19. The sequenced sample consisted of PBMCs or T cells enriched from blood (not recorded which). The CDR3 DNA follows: TGTGCCAGCATGGTCAGCTACGAGCAGTACTTC. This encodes CASMVSYEQYF.